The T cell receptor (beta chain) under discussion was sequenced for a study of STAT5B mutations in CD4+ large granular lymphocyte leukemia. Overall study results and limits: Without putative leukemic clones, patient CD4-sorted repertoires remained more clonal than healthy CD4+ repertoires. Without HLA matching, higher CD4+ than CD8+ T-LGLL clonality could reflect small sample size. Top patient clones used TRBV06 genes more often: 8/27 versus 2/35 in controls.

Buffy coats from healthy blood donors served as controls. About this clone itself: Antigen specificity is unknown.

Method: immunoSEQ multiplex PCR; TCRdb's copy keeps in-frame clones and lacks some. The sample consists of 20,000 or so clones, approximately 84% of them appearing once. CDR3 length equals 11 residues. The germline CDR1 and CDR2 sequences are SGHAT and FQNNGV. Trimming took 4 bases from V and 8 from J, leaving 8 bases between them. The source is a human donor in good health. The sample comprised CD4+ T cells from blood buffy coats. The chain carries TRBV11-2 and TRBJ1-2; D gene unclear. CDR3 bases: TGTGCCAGCAGCTGGGAGGGCGGCTACACCTTC. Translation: CASSWEGGYTF.